The present entry profiles one T cell receptor beta chain with its context. Produced via immunoSEQ multiplex PCR; TCRdb's table is partial and in-frame only. This repertoire shows about 180,000 clones, roughly 82% found once; its top ten account for 8.4%. This sample was taken from a study of blood T cell repertoires in COVID-19. For the study at large: The analysed material was cDNA or gDNA that came from T cells, B-cell-depleted T cells, or PBMCs.

CDR3 length equals 17 residues. The junction had 8 bases not matched to a gene; V was cut back by 0 bases and J by 5 bases. In germline, CDR1 is LGHNT, CDR2 FRNRAP. The chain couples TRBV12-5 to TRBJ2-3, with 10 bases that match TRBD2. The TCR sequence derives from a woman in her seventies with acute or convalescent COVID-19. The source material was peripheral blood. CDR3 sequence reads: CASGLVRDSGRIDTQYF. In nucleotides, the CDR3 is TGTGCTAGTGGTTTGGTACGGGATAGCGGGAGGATAGATACGCAGTATTTT.